In its sample, the clone carrying this T cell receptor beta chain was seen a few times. Its antigen remains unknown. There are 13 residues in the CDR3. Trimming removed 0 bases at V and 7 bases at J, with 7 bases between. CDR1 and CDR2 (germline): MRHNA, SNTAGT. Clones were sequenced by immunoSEQ multiplex PCR, and TCRdb holds only the in-frame ones, with some missing. The sample holds tens of thousands of clones, 75% to 90% seen once. These data are taken from a study of T cell responses to AZD1222 COVID-19 vaccine. General study findings and limits: There were mostly white British donors and more females than males, and clonal diversity was possibly underestimated.

The V and J genes are TRBV6-4 and TRBJ2-1; D call uncertain. Sequenced here: peripheral blood, sampled 28 days after the second AZD1222 dose. The TCR originated in an adult who received the AZD1222 COVID-19 vaccine. In DNA, the CDR3 is TGTGCCAGCAGTGACTCGAGCGTAAATGAGCAGTTCTTC. Encoded protein: CASSDSSVNEQFF.